These 8 T cell receptor beta chains came from one sample sequenced in a study of cytomegalovirus exposure and HLA in healthy donors. Researchers ran the PCR with 60 Vbeta and 13 Jbeta primers. Repertoires were generated with immunoSEQ multiplex PCR, while TCRdb's copy carries only in-frame clones and drops some. The data hold about 130,000 clones, with 84% observed a single time. The specimen was PBMCs. These receptors all come from a man aged 50-60 years in good health and CMV-seronegative.

The chain links TRBV7-8 to TRBJ1-2; D not certain. Trimming shortened V by 1 base and J by 8 bases, and 5 bases separated the two germline ends. The CDR3 has 11 residues. Germline values: CDR1 SGHVS, CDR2 FQNEAQ. Here the CDR3 reads CASSLDSGYTF. In DNA, the CDR3 is TGTGCCAGCAGCTTAGACAGCGGCTACACCTTC. The whole variable domain, filled in from reference TRBV7-8 and TRBJ1-2, reads GAGVSQSPRYKVAKRGQDVALRCDPISGHVSLFWYQQALGQGPEFLTYFQNEAQLDKSGLPSDRFFAERPEGSVSTLKIQRTQQEDSAVYLCASSLDSGYTFGSGTRLTVV.

The chain couples TRBV4-2 to TRBJ2-3, with 11 positions matching TRBD2. V gave up 2 bases and J gave up 5 bases; unmatched junction bases: 6. The CDR3 totals 16 residues. The germline V gene has CDR1 LGHNA and CDR2 YNFKEQ. CDR3 nucleotides: TGTGCCAGCAGCCAAACCCCACTAGCGGGGGTAGATACGCAGTATTTT. Translated, it gives CASSQTPLAGVDTQYF.

This clone was counted only a few times. The chain joins TRBV2 to TRBJ1-4; TRBD1 is a possible D gene (6 bases). Trimming took off 7 bases at V and 7 bases at J, with 16 bases between the two ends. Germline V gene data show CDR1 as SNHLY and CDR2 as FYNNEI. The CDR3 has 14 amino acids. In DNA, the CDR3 is TGTGCCAGCACCAGGCAGGGGAGAATTGAAAAACTGTTTTTT. Translated: CASTRQGRIEKLFF.

This chain uses TRBV9 with TRBJ1-6; a possible D gene is TRBD1 (6 bases). Germline V gene data show CDR1 as SGDLS and CDR2 as YYNGEE. V lost 0 bases and J 6 bases, leaving 10 bases between the germline ends. This CDR3 contains 15 residues. CDR3 protein: CASSVGQEPNSPLHF. CDR3 nucleotide sequence: TGTGCCAGCAGCGTAGGACAGGAACCTAATTCACCCCTCCACTTT.

About this clone: This CDR3 is also generated by other DNA sequences in the sample. This chain connects TRBV7-9 to TRBJ1-2; 7 bases are a match to TRBD1. The ends lost 5 bases at V and 8 bases at J; junction bases unmatched: 8. There are 13 residues in the CDR3. Per germline, CDR1 SEHNR and CDR2 FQNEAQ (reference sequence). CDR3 region: CASSPRTGVGYTF. DNA of the CDR3: TGTGCCAGCAGCCCGCGTACAGGGGTGGGCTACACCTTC.

The chain links TRBV5-1 to TRBJ2-4; D call uncertain. Germline CDR1 and CDR2: SGHRS and YFSETQ. The CDR3 is 13 amino acids. The V end was cut by 2 bases, the J end by 5 bases, with 8 bases between. The CDR3 loop reads CASSLGQENIQYF. DNA for the CDR3: TGCGCCAGCAGCTTAGGCCAGGAAAACATTCAGTACTTC.

The chain recombines TRBV19 with TRBJ2-5, with TRBD2 matching 7 bases. Germline V gene lookup returns CDR1 LNHDA and CDR2 SQIVND (reference sequence). The CDR3 consists of 13 residues. J gave up 5 bases and V 6 bases, and 6 bases lay outside the gene matches. CDR3 nucleotides: TGTGCCAGTAGGACCTTGGGGGGGGAGACCCAGTACTTC. Translated: CASRTLGGETQYF. The whole variable domain, filled in from reference TRBV19 and TRBJ2-5, reads DGGITQSPKYLFRKEGQNVTLSCEQNLNHDAMYWYRQDPGQGLRLIYYSQIVNDFQKGDIAEGYSVSREKKESFPLTVTSAQKNPTAFYLCASRTLGGETQYFGPGTRLLVL.

The chain recombines TRBV4-1 with TRBJ1-2; D might be TRBD1 (5 bases). The ends were cut back, 5 bases at V and 2 bases at J, with 9 bases in the middle. The CDR3 spans 13 residues. CDR1 is MGHRA, CDR2 YSYEKL, per germline. CDR3 region: CASSYDRNYGYTF. The CDR3 DNA sequence: TGCGCCAGCAGCTACGACAGAAACTATGGCTACACCTTC.